A single sample is the source of the 14 T cell receptor beta chains below, sequenced in a study of T-cell reconstitution after alpha-beta-depleted transplantation in children. Unique molecular identifiers were incorporated when the TCRbeta library was constructed. TCRdb reprocessed the PCR reads via MiXCR and lists one record per CDR3 protein. In the table there are over 120,000 distinct CDR3 sequences, 8% to 10% of which are singletons. The material was PBMCs, mostly from graft donor cells, obtained 180 days after TCRalphabeta/CD19-depleted stem cell transplant. The receptors were gathered from a female patient aged 2 to 10 who had a stem cell transplant for congenital amegakaryocytic thrombocytopenia, so the T cells may come from the graft donor.

V gene TRBV20-1 combines with J gene TRBJ1-6; possible D gene TRBD1, 6 bases. The CDR3 totals 17 residues. CDR1 is DFQATT, CDR2 SNEGSKA, per germline (reference sequence). V lost 3 bases, J lost 9 bases, and 24 bases lay in between. CDR3 in amino acids: CSARMGHTFPLSSPLHF. The CDR3 DNA is TGCAGTGCTAGGATGGGACACACCTTCCCTCTCAGTTCACCCCTCCACTTT.

This clonotype has more than one count but fewer than ten. The V and J genes are TRBV5-1 and TRBJ2-7; TRBD1 matches 11 bases. The CDR3 runs to 17 residues. Germline CDR1 and CDR2: SGHRS and YFSETQ. The junction had 14 bases not matched to a gene; V was cut back by 3 bases and J by 6 bases. CDR3 protein: CASSSGQVSDRGREQYF. The CDR3 region has the DNA TGCGCCAGCAGCTCTGGCCAGGTCTCGGACAGGGGGCGCGAGCAGTACTTC.

The sample holds many counts of this clonotype. The genes are TRBV7-8 and TRBJ2-3; D not certain. Trimming took 1 base from V and 1 from J, leaving 9 bases between them. In germline, CDR1 is SGHVS, CDR2 FQNEAQ. CDR3 length: 15 amino acids. CDR3: CASSLEGYRTDTQYF. The CDR3 bases are TGTGCCAGCAGCTTAGAAGGTTACCGCACAGATACGCAGTATTTT.

V and J are TRBV19 and TRBJ1-5, with D uncertain. Germline CDR1 and CDR2: LNHDA and SQIVND (reference sequence). The CDR3 totals 15 residues. The V end lost 5 bases, the J end lost 0 bases, and 11 bases lay between the germline ends. This CDR3 is CASSSTPASNQPQHF. The CDR3 bases are TGTGCCAGTAGTTCGACACCTGCTAGCAATCAGCCCCAGCATTTT.

The sample holds many counts of this clonotype. The chain has TRBV3-1 and TRBJ2-5; TRBD2 aligns across 9 bases. V trimming: 2 bases; J trimming: 5 bases; junction bases outside the gene matches: 9. CDR3 size: 16 residues. CDR1 LGHDT and CDR2 YNNKEL come from the germline V gene (reference sequence). The CDR3 reads CASSQIFAGGPETQYF. The CDR3 DNA is TGTGCCAGCAGCCAAATCTTTGCGGGAGGGCCGGAGACCCAGTACTTC.

This clonotype came up many times. This chain links TRBV6-1 with TRBJ2-4; 9 positions agree with TRBD2. CDR3 length: 17 amino acids. The germline CDR1 and CDR2 sequences are MNHNS and SASEGT. With 1 base clipped from V and 1 base from J, the junction kept 5 bases outside the gene matches. The DNA of the CDR3 is TGTGCCAGCAGTGAAGACGGCGGGAGGGCGGCCAAAAACATTCAGTACTTC. The encoded protein is CASSEDGGRAAKNIQYF.

J is TRBJ2-1 and V is TRBV5-1; 7 bases line up with TRBD2. The CDR3 has 16 residues. J gave up 4 bases and V 2 bases, and 9 bases lay outside the gene matches. Germline V lookup: CDR1 SGHRS, CDR2 YFSETQ. As DNA, the CDR3 is TGCGCCAGCAGCTTCGCCCGACTAGCTGATTACAATGAGCAGTTCTTC. The encoded protein is CASSFARLADYNEQFF.

This clonotype was counted at least ten times. V gene TRBV28 combines with J gene TRBJ2-5; the match to TRBD1 covers 9 bases. V lost 6 bases to trimming and J lost 5 bases; unmatched junction nucleotides: 13. The CDR3 contains 16 residues. Germline V gene sequence: CDR1 MDHEN, CDR2 SYDVKM. The CDR3 nucleotides are TGTGCCAGCAGCTTACTTCGGACAGGGGATGGGGAGACCCAGTACTTC. This encodes CASSLLRTGDGETQYF.

Many counts were recorded for this clonotype. This chain links TRBV20-1 with TRBJ1-1; D remains ambiguous. V lost 3 bases to trimming and J lost 3 bases, with 8 bases between them. Germline V CDR1 and CDR2: DFQATT, SNEGSKA (reference sequence). The CDR3 loop spans 12 amino acids. The CDR3 is CSASMFDTEAFF. CDR3 coding DNA: TGCAGTGCTAGTATGTTCGACACTGAAGCTTTCTTT.

V usage is TRBV15 and J usage is TRBJ2-4, with a possible D match to TRBD2 (5 bases). Germline V lookup: CDR1 LNHNV, CDR2 YYDKDF (reference sequence). The CDR3 extends over 15 amino acids. V lost 3 bases and J lost 7, with 16 bases in between. This CDR3 is CATSRPGPLANIQYF. The CDR3, as DNA: TGTGCCACCAGCAGGCCGGGCCCCCTAGCCAACATTCAGTACTTC.

The chain links TRBV6-2 or TRBV6-3 to TRBJ2-3, with D maybe TRBD1 (5 bases). Germline loops: CDR1 MNHEY, CDR2 SVGEGT. The CDR3 runs 15 residues. V lost 3 bases, J lost 3 bases, and 13 bases lay in between. The DNA of the CDR3 is TGTGCCAGCAGTTATAGGGGCGCGCGAACAGATACGCAGTATTTT. Protein product: CASSYRGARTDTQYF.

As concerns this clonotype: This could be a read error, since a much larger clone is one nucleotide away. V usage is TRBV7-8 and J usage is TRBJ2-1; D unclear. The V end was cut by 6 bases, the J end by 7 bases, with 16 bases between. Per germline, CDR1 SGHVS and CDR2 FQNEAQ. The CDR3 consists of 14 residues. The CDR3, as DNA: TGTGCCAGCAGGCCCCTTCATCCTCGGAATGAGCAGTTCTTC. It is translated as CASRPLHPRNEQFF.

Turning to this clonotype: A read error may explain this, as a much larger clone is one base away. The chain combines TRBV5-1 with TRBJ2-5; 7 bases are shared with TRBD2. The CDR3 has 13 amino acids. In germline, CDR1 is SGHRS, CDR2 YFSETQ. The CDR3 reads CAGSLGGDRAQYF. The CDR3, as DNA: TGCGCCGGCAGCTTGGGAGGGGATAGGGCCCAGTACTTC.

The chain employs TRBV6-2 or TRBV6-3 and TRBJ2-3; D unclear. V was pared by 4 bases and J by 4 bases, with 15 bases between. The CDR3 has 15 residues. Germline V lookup: CDR1 MNHEY, CDR2 SVGEGT. The CDR3 reads CASSSEITGADTQYF. Here the CDR3 DNA reads TGTGCCAGCAGTTCGGAAATCACGGGTGCAGATACGCAGTATTTT.